What follows are 2 T cell receptor beta chains derived from one specimen sequenced in a study of shared clonotypes between healthy human individuals. TCRdb keeps only in-frame clones here, not all; method: immunoSEQ multiplex PCR. This table holds a few million clones, approximately 95% found once. Sequencing was done on a sample of naive CD4+ T cells sorted from blood. Subset noted: CD45RA+ positively selected. Receptors were obtained from a man between 18 and 29 years old in good health.

The V and J genes are TRBV5-4 and TRBJ2-1; tentatively, D is TRBD1 (6 bases). The CDR3 consists of 12 residues. Germline V gives CDR1 SGHNT, CDR2 YYREEE (reference sequence). Deletions cut 5 bases from V and 5 bases from J, with 8 bases between. The DNA for the CDR3 is TGTGCCAGCAGGCGACAGGACAATGAGCAGTTCTTC. Its protein product is CASRRQDNEQFF.

The V call is TRBV10-3, the J call TRBJ1-6; 9 positions match TRBD1. After removal of 8 bases from V and 6 bases from J, the junction contained 8 bases not matched to a gene. CDR1 ENHRY and CDR2 SYGVKD come from the germline V gene. The CDR3 length is 15 residues. The CDR3 protein is CAIRRDREGNSPLHF. DNA for the CDR3: TGTGCCATCCGTCGGGACAGGGAGGGTAATTCACCCCTCCACTTT.